Shown below are 28 T cell receptor beta chains from a single sample sequenced in a study of shared clonotypes between healthy human individuals. Repertoires were generated with immunoSEQ multiplex PCR, while TCRdb's copy carries only in-frame clones and drops some. The sample includes hundreds of thousands of clones, around 72% seen only once; the top ten take 1.5% to 2%. Sequenced material: memory CD4+ T cells sorted from blood. Described subset: CD45RA-negative fraction. Source of these receptors: a woman aged 25 to 39 in good health.

The rearrangement uses TRBV19 and TRBJ1-2; possibly TRBD1 for D (6 bases). Germline V gene data show CDR1 as LNHDA and CDR2 as SQIVND (reference sequence). The CDR3 covers 15 residues. V was pared by 4 bases and J by 1 base, with 13 bases between. The CDR3 loop reads CASSSAGAFNYGYTF. The CDR3 bases are TGTGCCAGTAGTAGCGCAGGGGCGTTTAACTATGGCTACACCTTC.

The chain joins TRBV5-4 to TRBJ2-3; TRBD1 matches at 9 bases. The J segment lost 2 bases and the V segment lost 4 bases, leaving 8 bases of the junction unmatched. Germline assignment: CDR1 SGHNT and CDR2 YYREEE (reference sequence). The CDR3 is made up of 16 amino acids. The CDR3 spells CASSLETGGATDTQYF. DNA for the CDR3: TGTGCCAGCAGCCTGGAGACAGGGGGAGCCACAGATACGCAGTATTTT.

The chain couples TRBV25-1 to TRBJ2-7; D may correspond to TRBD1 or TRBD2 (6 bases each). Germline loops: CDR1 MGHDK, CDR2 SYGVNS. The CDR3 consists of 11 residues. Written as DNA, the CDR3 is TGTGCGGCAGGAGGGGGGAACGAGCAGTACTTC. It encodes CAAGGGNEQYF.

V and J are TRBV5-1 and TRBJ2-3, with D unclear. The V gene lost 2 bases and the J gene lost 1 base, with 11 bases spanning the gap. This CDR3 contains 15 residues. Germline V gives CDR1 SGHRS, CDR2 YFSETQ. CDR3 coding DNA: TGCGCCAGCAGCTTTACAGTTATGGGCACAGATACGCAGTATTTT. Protein product: CASSFTVMGTDTQYF.

This clone was detected ten times or more. This rearrangement joins TRBV2 to TRBJ2-1; TRBD2 might be the D (5 bases). CDR1 and CDR2 from the germline V gene are SNHLY and FYNNEI. V was clipped by 3 bases and J by 9 bases, with 15 bases between them. The CDR3 sequence is 14 residues long. The CDR3 DNA reads as TGTGCCAGCAGTGACCTCTTCGGGAAGGGTGAGCAGTTCTTC. This codes for CASSDLFGKGEQFF.

This clone was counted a few times. V gene TRBV6-5 combines with J gene TRBJ1-4; unclear D gene. Trimming shortened V by 6 bases and J by 6 bases, and 14 bases separated the two germline ends. The CDR3 sequence is 14 residues long. The germline V gene has CDR1 MNHEY and CDR2 SVGAGI. CDR3: CASSQGFSDEKLFF. As DNA, the CDR3 is TGTGCCAGCAGCCAAGGATTCAGCGATGAAAAACTGTTTTTT.

There are many counts of this clone. The genes are TRBV5-4 and TRBJ2-5; 13 bases match TRBD2. Germline CDR1 SGHNT, CDR2 YYREEE (reference sequence). This CDR3 has 18 amino acids. V dropped 4 bases and J dropped 0; count of bases not matched to a gene: 9. The CDR3 here is CASSATSGRAGYQETQYF. DNA for the CDR3: TGTGCCAGCAGCGCTACTAGCGGGAGGGCCGGGTACCAAGAGACCCAGTACTTC.

The chain joins TRBV6-5 to TRBJ2-3; D is possibly TRBD2 (6 bases). The CDR3 loop spans 14 amino acids. Germline CDR1 reads MNHEY; CDR2 reads SVGAGI. Trimming stripped 7 bases from V and 2 bases from J, with 13 bases between. The CDR3 sequence: CASTKGGDTDTQYF. DNA for the CDR3: TGTGCCAGCACCAAGGGCGGGGACACAGATACGCAGTATTTT.

CDR3 amino acids: CASSYGGRSYNEQFF. The CDR3 coding sequence is TGTGCCAGCAGTTACGGCGGGAGATCCTACAATGAGCAGTTCTTC. The rearrangement joins TRBV6-5 to TRBJ2-1; 7 bases agree with TRBD2. The CDR3 runs to 15 residues. Per germline, CDR1 MNHEY and CDR2 SVGAGI. Losses at the gene ends were 2 bases for V and 1 base for J; bases not matched to a gene: 2.

CDR3 DNA sequence: TGTGCCAGCAGCCCGACTCCCTTAAACACCGGGGAGCTGTTTTTT. Its protein is CASSPTPLNTGELFF. The chain combines TRBV7-3 with TRBJ2-2; unclear D gene. Per the germline V gene, CDR1 is SGHTA and CDR2 is FQGTGA. The CDR3 extends over 15 amino acids. V shed 5 bases and J shed 2 bases, with 12 bases lying between them.

The chain recombines TRBV7-9 with TRBJ2-7; 7 nucleotides line up with TRBD2. The CDR3 runs to 15 residues. The V gene's germline CDR1 is SEHNR and CDR2 FQNEAQ (reference sequence). Trimming removed 3 bases from V and 3 bases from J; junction bases left unmatched: 8. CDR3 residues: CASSFTGTTLYEQYF. The DNA of the CDR3 is TGTGCCAGCAGCTTCACCGGGACTACCCTCTACGAGCAGTACTTC.

Written as DNA, the CDR3 is TGTGCCAGCAGCCCGCCGTTAGGGAGAATGACAGATACGCAGTATTTT. Translating it yields CASSPPLGRMTDTQYF. The rearrangement joins TRBV7-9 to TRBJ2-3, with D possibly matching TRBD2 (5 bases). V was trimmed by 5 bases and J by 3 bases, leaving 18 bases between them. The germline CDR1 and CDR2 sequences are SEHNR and FQNEAQ (reference sequence). This CDR3 is built from 16 residues.

J is TRBJ2-2 and V is TRBV19; unclear D gene. The CDR3 has 14 amino acids. The V end was cut by 7 bases, the J end by 3 bases, with 12 bases between. Germline V gene sequence: CDR1 LNHDA, CDR2 SQIVND (reference sequence). The CDR3 region has the DNA TGTGCCAGTAAGGAGCCTTACTACACCGGGGAGCTGTTTTTT. This sequence encodes CASKEPYYTGELFF.

This chain links TRBV29-1 with TRBJ2-1; TRBD2 agrees at 7 bases. The CDR3 length is 11 residues. Germline CDR1 reads SQVTM; CDR2 reads ANQGSEA. J was trimmed by 8 bases and V by 8 bases; bases with no gene match: 6. In DNA, the CDR3 is TGCAGCACGGGGGAGGGATATGAGCAGTTCTTC. It encodes CSTGEGYEQFF.

This chain links TRBV19 with TRBJ1-5; no definite D call. The CDR3 runs to 15 residues. Trimming stripped 3 bases from V and 2 bases from J, with 11 bases between. The V gene's germline CDR1 is LNHDA and CDR2 SQIVND (reference sequence). The CDR3 region is CASSIPGIRNQPQHF. Here the CDR3 DNA reads TGTGCCAGTAGTATTCCGGGGATTCGCAATCAGCCCCAGCATTTT.

The V gene is TRBV5-1, the J gene TRBJ2-4; 11 bases are a match to TRBD2. After removal of 5 bases from V and 0 bases from J, the junction contained 4 bases not matched to a gene. CDR3 length: 16 amino acids. Germline V gene data show CDR1 as SGHRS and CDR2 as YFSETQ. CDR3 sequence (DNA): TGCGCCAGCAGTCGCGGACTAGCGGGAGCCAAAAACATTCAGTACTTC. It codes for CASSRGLAGAKNIQYF.

The genes are TRBV6-6 and TRBJ2-3, with D maybe TRBD2 (6 bases). Germline loops: CDR1 MNHNY, CDR2 SVGAGI (reference sequence). This CDR3 has 16 amino acids. Trimming removed 6 bases from V and 2 bases from J, with 18 bases in between. CDR3 loop: CASRPGETPHTDTQYF. The CDR3 nucleotides read TGTGCCAGCAGACCGGGGGAAACGCCCCACACAGATACGCAGTATTTT.

This clone was seen only a few times. The gene calls are TRBV5-4 and TRBJ2-7, with 7 bases lining up with TRBD1. Germline assignment: CDR1 SGHNT and CDR2 YYREEE (reference sequence). V trimming: 4 bases; J trimming: 3 bases; junction bases outside the gene matches: 10. The CDR3 covers 15 residues. CDR3 region: CASSPRGQAFYEQYF. CDR3 nucleotide sequence: TGTGCCAGCAGCCCACGAGGACAGGCTTTCTACGAGCAGTACTTC.

The rearrangement joins TRBV5-6 to TRBJ1-1; D gene unclear. CDR3 length: 12 residues. V dropped 5 bases and J dropped 5 bases, with 10 bases sitting between them. From germline, CDR1 is SGHDT and CDR2 YYEEEE. The CDR3 DNA reads TGTGCCAGCAGTTTAGAGGAGACTGAAGCTTTCTTT. Its translation is CASSLEETEAFF.

A few counts support this clone. The rearrangement links TRBV11-2 to TRBJ2-5; 8 bases line up with TRBD1. The CDR3 length is 15 residues. In germline, CDR1 is SGHAT, CDR2 FQNNGV. Trimming took 1 base from V and 3 from J; bases not matched to a gene: 4. The CDR3 coding sequence is TGTGCCAGCAGCTTAGGGACAGGGCAGGAAGAGACCCAGTACTTC. Protein product: CASSLGTGQEETQYF.

This sequence joins TRBV7-9 and TRBJ2-2, with D unresolved. The CDR3 is 14 residues long. Germline CDR1 reads SEHNR; CDR2 reads FQNEAQ (reference sequence). V was cut by 5 bases and J by 2 bases, with 9 bases left in between. For the CDR3, the DNA is TGTGCCAGCAGCCTAATGGGAAACACCGGGGAGCTGTTTTTT. It codes for CASSLMGNTGELFF.

The genes are TRBV28 and TRBJ1-2; D unclear. V lost 4 bases and J 4 bases, leaving 7 bases between the germline ends. CDR1 is MDHEN, CDR2 SYDVKM, per germline. CDR3 size: 12 residues. The CDR3 sequence is CASSWLAYGYTF. Written as DNA, the CDR3 is TGTGCCAGCAGTTGGCTCGCCTATGGCTACACCTTC.

This clone was picked up a small number of times. This sequence joins TRBV7-2 and TRBJ2-1, with 9 bases lining up with TRBD2. This CDR3 is built from 15 residues. V was pared by 5 bases and J by 7 bases, with 9 bases of the junction left unmatched. The V gene's germline CDR1 is SGHTA and CDR2 FQGNSA. The CDR3 coding sequence is TGTGCCAGCAGCGACTGGGCTAGCGGGAAGAATGAGCAGTTCTTC. This gives the protein CASSDWASGKNEQFF.

V and J are TRBV10-1 and TRBJ2-1, with a possible D match to TRBD2 (5 bases). V lost 4 bases and J lost 14, with 12 bases in between. Germline CDR1 reads WNHNN; CDR2 reads SYGVQD (reference sequence). This CDR3 is 11 amino acids long. CDR3 amino acids: CASSVGRVKFF. DNA of the CDR3: TGCGCCAGCAGTGTGGGGAGAGTTAAGTTCTTC.

This clone appeared a few times. The chain joins TRBV6-1 to TRBJ1-3; 9 bases are shared with TRBD1. The germline CDR1 and CDR2 sequences are MNHNS and SASEGT. The V gene end was trimmed by 1 base and the J gene end by 4 bases; junction bases not matched to a gene: 17. The CDR3 contains 20 residues. The CDR3 nucleotides read TGTGCCAGCAGTGAAGACGGAACCGGGACAGGGTTCGGTTTCGGAAACACCATATATTTT. This encodes CASSEDGTGTGFGFGNTIYF.

With respect to this clone: This same CDR3 is encoded by further DNA sequences in the sample. The J gene is TRBJ1-2, the V gene TRBV28, with no clear D. Deletions cut 2 bases from V and 2 bases from J, with 3 bases between. The V gene's germline CDR1 is MDHEN and CDR2 SYDVKM. This CDR3 is built from 12 residues. CDR3 loop: CASSLQNYGYTF. The CDR3 bases are TGTGCCAGCAGTTTACAGAACTATGGCTACACCTTC.

The chain uses TRBV4-1 and TRBJ1-1; D is perhaps TRBD1 (6 bases). Germline V CDR1 and CDR2: MGHRA, YSYEKL. This CDR3 is 14 amino acids long. Trimming removed 2 bases from V and 4 bases from J, with 11 bases in between. CDR3 sequence reads: CASSQKGDRTEAFF. Here the CDR3 DNA reads TGCGCCAGCAGCCAAAAGGGGGACCGCACTGAAGCTTTCTTT.

This rearrangement joins TRBV7-8 to TRBJ1-5; D remains ambiguous. Germline CDR1 and CDR2: SGHVS and FQNEAQ. V dropped 6 bases and J dropped 0 bases, with 27 bases sitting between them. The CDR3 extends over 20 amino acids. CDR3 DNA: TGTGCCAGCAGTCCTATCCGCTTTCCTACCACCCTCTATAGCAATCAGCCCCAGCATTTT. It encodes CASSPIRFPTTLYSNQPQHF.